The 21 T cell receptor beta chains in this list originate from one sample, sequenced in a study of T cells in Graves' hyperthyroidism and ophthalmopathy. Researchers took RNA transcripts and amplified the TCR beta CDR3 regions from them. A set of HTBI primers served as the primers for a first-round RT-PCR of the TCR CDR3. From the multiplex PCR reads, TCRdb called clonotypes with MiXCR, one entry per CDR3 protein. The table includes 550,000 to 650,000 distinct CDR3 sequences, over 11% detected once. Sequenced: blood. Receptor source: a woman in her 30s with Graves' hyperthyroidism that later progressed to Graves' ophthalmopathy.

Concerning this clonotype: A much more abundant neighbour one base away suggests this may be a read error. The V and J genes are TRBV7-2 and TRBJ2-1, with D uncertain. The CDR3 sequence is 14 residues long. The V gene's germline CDR1 is SGHTA and CDR2 FQGNSA. CDR3 in amino acids: CACSLGNSPNEQFF. The CDR3 nucleotides are TGTGCCTGCAGCTTAGGAAACAGTCCCAATGAGCAGTTCTTC.

This clonotype occurred a few times. This chain joins TRBV27 and TRBJ2-1; D not resolved. With the DNA end fitting TRBJ2-7 better, the J assignment may be wrong. The CDR3 has 14 residues. Germline assignment: CDR1 MNHEY and CDR2 SMNVEV (reference sequence). CDR3 nucleotides: TGTGCCAGCAGTTTCCTCTCGCCAGACAATGAGCAGTACTTC. It specifies CASSFLSPDNEQYF.

This clonotype occurred many times. The chain is built from TRBV7-3 and TRBJ2-7; maybe TRBD2 (5 bases). CDR3 length: 15 residues. The V gene lost 5 bases and the J gene lost 0 bases, with 14 bases spanning the gap. CDR1 is SGHTA, CDR2 FQGTGA, per germline. In DNA form, the CDR3 reads TGTGCCAGCAGCGCCGCGGGCGGGCCCTCCTACGAGCAGTACTTC. Residues: CASSAAGGPSYEQYF.

In the case of this clonotype: A read error is possible here, since a much larger clone lies one base away. The gene calls are TRBV18 and TRBJ2-1; tentative D call: TRBD2 (5 bases). Germline loops: CDR1 KGHSH, CDR2 LQKENI. CDR3 length: 13 residues. The CDR3 loop is CASSPGDYNERFF. As DNA, the CDR3 is TGTGCCAGCTCACCCGGCGACTACAATGAGCGGTTCTTC.

This clonotype appeared many times. V usage is TRBV27 and J usage is TRBJ2-1, with TRBD2 identical over 7 bases. The V segment lost 3 bases and the J segment 0 bases; nucleotides outside the gene matches: 8. CDR1 and CDR2 from the germline V gene are MNHEY and SMNVEV (reference sequence). The CDR3 spans 17 residues. The DNA of the CDR3 is TGTGCCAGCAGTTTTCTCCCTAGCGGAGTCTCCTACAATGAGCAGTTCTTC. This gives the protein CASSFLPSGVSYNEQFF.

Remarks on this clonotype: Mismatch with germline at one junction end may stem from a read error. The V call is TRBV9, the J call TRBJ2-1; weak D call: TRBD1 (5 bases). Germline assignment: CDR1 SGDLS and CDR2 YYNGEE. CDR3 size: 13 residues. The CDR3: CASSVDLTDPRIF. CDR3 bases: TGTGCCAGCAGCGTAGATCTGACAGACCCTCGGATCTTC.

This clonotype was seen many times. CDR3 residues: CASSYSGIGYEQYF. For the CDR3, the DNA is TGTGCCAGCAGTTACTCAGGGATAGGCTACGAGCAGTACTTC. The chain joins TRBV6-5 to TRBJ2-7, with unresolved D. The CDR3 covers 14 residues. CDR1 is MNHEY, CDR2 SVGAGI, per germline. Trimming took off 0 bases at V and 3 bases at J, with 9 bases between the two ends.

In its sample, this clonotype was seen many times. J is TRBJ2-3 and V is TRBV10-3; D call uncertain. Germline assignment: CDR1 ENHRY and CDR2 SYGVKD. The V and J ends lost 5 bases and 2 bases respectively, with 8 bases between them. The CDR3 has 13 amino acids. The DNA of the CDR3 is TGTGCCATCAGTCACAGTGACACAGATACGCAGTATTTT. Encoded protein: CAISHSDTDTQYF.

The CDR3 nucleotides are TGCGCCAGCAGTGAGTCGAGGGGACAGACCCACTACGAGCAGTACTTC. Amino acid sequence: CASSESRGQTHYEQYF. The rearrangement links TRBV10-2 to TRBJ2-7; 7 bases match TRBD1. The CDR3 spans 16 residues. Trimming cost V 0 bases and J 3 bases; bases outside gene matches: 8. CDR1 and CDR2 from the germline V gene are WSHSY and SAAADI.

This clonotype was observed many times. The CDR3 nucleotides read TGTGCCAGCACCTGGGACAGGGGCTATGGCTACACCTTC. Its translation: CASTWDRGYGYTF. This chain links TRBV27 with TRBJ1-2; 10 positions match TRBD1. After removal of 7 bases from V and 4 bases from J, the junction contained 3 bases not matched to a gene. Germline V CDR1 and CDR2: MNHEY, SMNVEV (reference sequence). The CDR3 covers 13 residues.

This clonotype showed up many times. The chain is built from TRBV6-5 and TRBJ2-5; 9 bases are a match to TRBD1. Germline loops: CDR1 MNHEY, CDR2 SVGAGI. V lost 0 bases to trimming and J lost 5 bases; unmatched junction nucleotides: 7. This CDR3 contains 16 residues. The CDR3 nucleotides read TGTGCCAGCAGTTACTCGGGACAGGGTCAATCGGAGACCCAGTACTTC. Translated, it gives CASSYSGQGQSETQYF.

The chain combines TRBV20-1 with TRBJ1-5; D might be TRBD1 (5 bases). Germline values: CDR1 DFQATT, CDR2 SNEGSKA (reference sequence). CDR3 length: 15 amino acids. The V end was cut by 6 bases, the J end by 4 bases, with 19 bases between. The CDR3 nucleotides are TGCAGTGCCCAACGGGGGGTTTTAAGAAATCAGCCCCAGCATTTT. Translated, it gives CSAQRGVLRNQPQHF.

This clonotype was counted ten times or more. The CDR3 coding sequence is TGTGCCAGCAGACGACAGGGGGCGGCGGATGGCTACACCTTC. Translated: CASRRQGAADGYTF. The chain has TRBV12-3 or TRBV12-4 and TRBJ1-2; 10 nucleotides align to TRBD1. The CDR3 totals 14 residues. Trimming took 6 bases from V and 6 from J; bases not matched to a gene: 7.

The rearrangement uses TRBV7-3 and TRBJ1-2; 7 nucleotides align to TRBD1. J lost 4 bases, V lost 8 bases, and 13 bases had no gene match. CDR3 size: 15 residues. Germline CDR1 is SGHTA and CDR2 is FQGTGA. CDR3 sequence reads: CASEGLLDRAYGYTF. The CDR3 DNA is TGTGCCAGCGAAGGACTACTTGACAGGGCCTATGGCTACACCTTC.

The chain has TRBV14 and TRBJ2-4, with no clear D. Germline V gene sequence: CDR1 SGHDN, CDR2 FVKESK. The CDR3 spans 15 residues. V was trimmed by 1 base and J by 5 bases, leaving 12 bases between them. As DNA, the CDR3 is TGTGCCAGCAGCCAAGTGATGACTGGAGAAAACATTCAGTACTTC. Protein: CASSQVMTGENIQYF. Together with reference TRBV14 and TRBJ2-4, the CDR3 gives the full variable domain: EAGVTQFPSHSVIEKGQTVTLRCDPISGHDNLYWYRRVMGKEIKFLLHFVKESKQDESGMPNNRFLAERTGGTYSTLKVQPAELEDSGVYFCASSQVMTGENIQYFGAGTRLSVL.

This clonotype appeared many times. At one end, the junction sequence differs from germline, possibly due to a read error. This chain connects TRBV29-1 to TRBJ1-1, with D unclear. Germline assignment: CDR1 SQVTM and CDR2 ANQGSEA. This CDR3 has 13 amino acids. CDR3 bases: TGCAGCGTGGAAGGAGGAGAGTACACTGAAGCTTTCTTT. Translation gives CSVEGGEYTEAFF.

As concerns this clonotype: This sequence may be a read error, since a much larger clone differs from it by one base. The CDR3 sequence: CTSLGQVRNTIYF. The CDR3 DNA is TGTACCAGCCTGGGACAGGTGCGAAACACCATATATTTT. V is TRBV7-2 and J is TRBJ1-3, with TRBD1 matching over 8 bases. This CDR3 has 13 amino acids. V lost 8 bases and J lost 5; bases outside the gene matches: 5. CDR1 is SGHTA, CDR2 FQGNSA, per germline.

In its sample, this clonotype was seen many times. The chain carries TRBV12-3 or TRBV12-4 and TRBJ1-1, with 8 nucleotides matching TRBD1. The CDR3 length is 18 residues. The ends lost 4 bases at V and 1 base at J; junction bases unmatched: 14. Written as DNA, the CDR3 is TGTGCCAGCAGTTCTAATCCTCCTCAGGGGGCGGGGAACACTGAAGCTTTCTTT. This gives the protein CASSSNPPQGAGNTEAFF.

In its sample, this clonotype was seen many times. The chain combines TRBV7-2 with TRBJ2-1, with D hard to call. CDR1 is SGHTA, CDR2 FQGNSA, per germline. The CDR3 covers 15 residues. Trimming cost V 5 bases and J 0 bases, with 11 bases left between them. The CDR3 DNA reads as TGTGCCAGCAGCCTGACACCTAGCTCCTACAATGAGCAGTTCTTC. Translation gives CASSLTPSSYNEQFF.

This chain connects TRBV7-2 to TRBJ1-5; possible D gene TRBD1, 5 bases. V lost 3 bases and J 2 bases, leaving 20 bases between the germline ends. This CDR3 is 18 amino acids long. Germline-derived CDR1 and CDR2 are SGHTA and FQGNSA. The CDR3, as DNA: TGTGCCAGCAGCTTGGGGACCCGCAAGGGACGGGGCAATCAGCCCCAGCATTTT. It codes for CASSLGTRKGRGNQPQHF.

Here the CDR3 DNA reads TGTGCCAGCAAAGTGGAGGGTGGCTTCTATAATTCACCCCTCCACTTT. This translates into CASKVEGGFYNSPLHF. This chain links TRBV6-1 with TRBJ1-6, with D hard to call. Trimming stripped 7 bases from V and 3 bases from J, with 16 bases between. The CDR3 sequence is 16 residues long. CDR1 and CDR2 (germline): MNHNS, SASEGT.